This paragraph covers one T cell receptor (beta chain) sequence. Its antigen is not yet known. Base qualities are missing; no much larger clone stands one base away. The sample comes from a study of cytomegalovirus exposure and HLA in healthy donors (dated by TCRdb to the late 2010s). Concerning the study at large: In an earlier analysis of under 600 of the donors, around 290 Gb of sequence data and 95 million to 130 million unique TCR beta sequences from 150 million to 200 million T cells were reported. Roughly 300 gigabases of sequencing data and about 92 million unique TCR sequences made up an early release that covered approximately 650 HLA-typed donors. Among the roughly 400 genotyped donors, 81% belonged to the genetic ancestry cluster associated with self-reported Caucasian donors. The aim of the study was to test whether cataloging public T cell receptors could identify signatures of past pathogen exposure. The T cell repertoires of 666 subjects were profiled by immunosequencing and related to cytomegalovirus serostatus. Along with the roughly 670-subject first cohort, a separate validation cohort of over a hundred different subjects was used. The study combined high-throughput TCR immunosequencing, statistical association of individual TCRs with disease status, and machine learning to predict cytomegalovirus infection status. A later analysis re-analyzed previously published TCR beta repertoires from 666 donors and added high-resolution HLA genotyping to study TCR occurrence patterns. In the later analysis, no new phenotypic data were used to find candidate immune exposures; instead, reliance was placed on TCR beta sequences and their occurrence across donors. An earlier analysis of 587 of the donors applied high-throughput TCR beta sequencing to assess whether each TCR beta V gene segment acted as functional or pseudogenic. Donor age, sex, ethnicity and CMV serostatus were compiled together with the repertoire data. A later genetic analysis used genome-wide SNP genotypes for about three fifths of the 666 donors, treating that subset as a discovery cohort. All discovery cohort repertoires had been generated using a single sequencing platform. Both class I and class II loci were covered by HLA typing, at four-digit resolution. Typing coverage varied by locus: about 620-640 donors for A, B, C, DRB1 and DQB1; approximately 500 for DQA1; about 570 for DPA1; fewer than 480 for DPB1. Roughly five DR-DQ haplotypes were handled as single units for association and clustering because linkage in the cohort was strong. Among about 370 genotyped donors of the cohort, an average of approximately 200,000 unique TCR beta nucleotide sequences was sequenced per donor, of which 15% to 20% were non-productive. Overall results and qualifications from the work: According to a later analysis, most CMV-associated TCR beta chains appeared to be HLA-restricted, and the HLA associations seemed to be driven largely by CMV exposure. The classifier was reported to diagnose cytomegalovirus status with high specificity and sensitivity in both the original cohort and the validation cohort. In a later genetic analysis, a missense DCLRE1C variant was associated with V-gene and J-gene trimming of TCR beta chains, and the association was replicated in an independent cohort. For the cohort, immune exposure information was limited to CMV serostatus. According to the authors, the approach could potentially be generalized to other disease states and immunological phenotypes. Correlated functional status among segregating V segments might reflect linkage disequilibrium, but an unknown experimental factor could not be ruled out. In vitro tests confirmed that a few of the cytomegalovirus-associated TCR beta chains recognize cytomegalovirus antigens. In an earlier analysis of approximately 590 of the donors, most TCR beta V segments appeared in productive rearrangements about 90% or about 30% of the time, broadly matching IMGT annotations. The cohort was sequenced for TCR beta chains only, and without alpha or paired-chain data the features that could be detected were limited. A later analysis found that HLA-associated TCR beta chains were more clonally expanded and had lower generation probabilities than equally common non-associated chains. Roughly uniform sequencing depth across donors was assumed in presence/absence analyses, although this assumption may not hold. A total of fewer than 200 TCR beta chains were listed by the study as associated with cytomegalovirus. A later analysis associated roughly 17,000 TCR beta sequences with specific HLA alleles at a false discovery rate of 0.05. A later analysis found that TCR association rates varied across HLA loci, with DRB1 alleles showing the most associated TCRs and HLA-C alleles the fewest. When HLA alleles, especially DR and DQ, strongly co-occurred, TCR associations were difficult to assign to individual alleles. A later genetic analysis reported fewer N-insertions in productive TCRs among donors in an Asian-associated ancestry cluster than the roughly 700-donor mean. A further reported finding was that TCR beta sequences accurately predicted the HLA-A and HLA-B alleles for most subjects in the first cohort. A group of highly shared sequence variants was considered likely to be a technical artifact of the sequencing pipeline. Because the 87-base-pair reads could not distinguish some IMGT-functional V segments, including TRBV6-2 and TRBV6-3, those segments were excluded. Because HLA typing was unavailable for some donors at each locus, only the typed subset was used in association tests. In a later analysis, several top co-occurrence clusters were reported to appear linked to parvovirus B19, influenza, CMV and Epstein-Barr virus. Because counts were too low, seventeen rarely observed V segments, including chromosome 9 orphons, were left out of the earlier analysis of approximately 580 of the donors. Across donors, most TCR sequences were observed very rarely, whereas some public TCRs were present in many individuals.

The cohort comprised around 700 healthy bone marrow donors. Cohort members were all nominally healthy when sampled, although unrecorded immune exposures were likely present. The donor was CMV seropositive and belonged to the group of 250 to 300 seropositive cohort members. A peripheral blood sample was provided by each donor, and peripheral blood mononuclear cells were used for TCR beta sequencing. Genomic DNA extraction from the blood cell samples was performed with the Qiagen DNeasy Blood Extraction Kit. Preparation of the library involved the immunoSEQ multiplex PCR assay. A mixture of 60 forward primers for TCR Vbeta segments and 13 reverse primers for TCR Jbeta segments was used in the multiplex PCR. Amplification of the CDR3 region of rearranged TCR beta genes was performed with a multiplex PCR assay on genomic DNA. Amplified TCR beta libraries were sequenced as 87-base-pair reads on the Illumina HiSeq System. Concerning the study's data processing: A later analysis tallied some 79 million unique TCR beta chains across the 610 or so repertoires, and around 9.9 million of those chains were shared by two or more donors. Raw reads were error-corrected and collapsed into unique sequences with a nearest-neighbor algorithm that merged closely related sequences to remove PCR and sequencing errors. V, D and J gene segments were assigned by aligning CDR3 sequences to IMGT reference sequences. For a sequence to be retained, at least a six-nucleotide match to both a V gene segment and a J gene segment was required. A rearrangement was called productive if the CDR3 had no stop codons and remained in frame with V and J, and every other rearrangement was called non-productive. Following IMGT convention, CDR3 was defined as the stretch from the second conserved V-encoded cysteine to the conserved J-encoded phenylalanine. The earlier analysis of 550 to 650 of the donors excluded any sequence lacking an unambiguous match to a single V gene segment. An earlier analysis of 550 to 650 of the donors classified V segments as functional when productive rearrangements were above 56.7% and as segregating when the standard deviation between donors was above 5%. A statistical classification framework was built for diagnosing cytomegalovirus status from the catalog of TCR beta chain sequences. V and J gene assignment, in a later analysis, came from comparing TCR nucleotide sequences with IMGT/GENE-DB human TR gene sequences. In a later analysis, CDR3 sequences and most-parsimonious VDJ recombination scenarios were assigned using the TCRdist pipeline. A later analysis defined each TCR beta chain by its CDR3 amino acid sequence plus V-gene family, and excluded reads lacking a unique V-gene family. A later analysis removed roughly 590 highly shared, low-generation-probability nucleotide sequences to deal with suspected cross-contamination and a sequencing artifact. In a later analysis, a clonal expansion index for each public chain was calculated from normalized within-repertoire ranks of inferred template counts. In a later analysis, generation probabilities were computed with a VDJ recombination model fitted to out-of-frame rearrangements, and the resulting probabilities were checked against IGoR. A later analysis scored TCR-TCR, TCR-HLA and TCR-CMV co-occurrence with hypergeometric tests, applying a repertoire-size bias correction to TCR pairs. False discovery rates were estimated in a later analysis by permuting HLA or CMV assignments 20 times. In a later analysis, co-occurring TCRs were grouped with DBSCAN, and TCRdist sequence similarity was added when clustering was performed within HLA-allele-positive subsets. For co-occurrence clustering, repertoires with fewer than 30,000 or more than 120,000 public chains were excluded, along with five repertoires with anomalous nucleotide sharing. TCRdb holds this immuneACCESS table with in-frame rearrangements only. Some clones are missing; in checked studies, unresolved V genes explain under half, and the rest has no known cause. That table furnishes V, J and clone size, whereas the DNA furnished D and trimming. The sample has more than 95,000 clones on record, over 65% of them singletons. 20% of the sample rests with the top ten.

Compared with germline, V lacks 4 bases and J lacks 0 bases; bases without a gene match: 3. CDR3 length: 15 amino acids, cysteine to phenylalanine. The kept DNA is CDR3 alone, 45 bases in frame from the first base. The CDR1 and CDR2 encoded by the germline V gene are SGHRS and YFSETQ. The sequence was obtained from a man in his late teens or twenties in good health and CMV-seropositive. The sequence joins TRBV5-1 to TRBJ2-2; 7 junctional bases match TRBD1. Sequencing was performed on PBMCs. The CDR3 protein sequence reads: CASSPGTANTGELFF. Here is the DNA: TGCGCCAGCAGCCCCGGGACAGCGAACACCGGGGAGCTGTTTTTT.